The rows below give T cell receptor beta chains drawn from one sample of a study of blood T cell repertoires in COVID-19. Data came from immunoSEQ multiplex PCR; TCRdb stores just in-frame clones and leaves some out. The data hold a few hundred thousand clones, with about 86% observed a single time. The source material was peripheral blood. Source of these receptors: a woman aged 45-60 years with acute or convalescent COVID-19. Both conserved end residues are part of each CDR3. D genes are given only for firm matches. Some rows mark clone size as missing; the rest say once, few, many or name a class of expanded clone.

d_gene | j_gene | v_gene | abundance | CDR3nt | CDR3aa
TRBD1 | TRBJ2-2 | TRBV19 | - | TGTGCCAGTCGACTCCAGGGGGCGAACACCGGGGAGCTGTTTTTT | CASRLQGANTGELFF
- | TRBJ2-3 | TRBV6-5 | - | TGTGCCAGCGGGAGCAGCACAGATACGCAGTATTTT | CASGSSTDTQYF
- | TRBJ1-2 | TRBV12-3/TRBV12-4 | - | TGTGCCAGCAGTCCAGGGGATGGCTACACCTTC | CASSPGDGYTF
TRBD2 | TRBJ2-7 | TRBV4-2 | - | TGTGCCAGCAGCCTCGATACTATAGCGGGAGGGCCCCACGAGCAGTACTTC | CASSLDTIAGGPHEQYF
TRBD2 | TRBJ2-1 | TRBV4-1 | - | TGCGCCAGCAGCCAAGAAGGGGCGGGGGGGCGATGGAATGAGCAGTTCTTC | CASSQEGAGGRWNEQFF
- | TRBJ1-4 | TRBV12-1 | - | TGTGCCAGCAGCCCAGGGACTCCTGCAACTAATGAAAAACTGTTTTTT | CASSPGTPATNEKLFF
- | TRBJ1-1 | TRBV1 | - | TGCACCAGCAGCCACCGCGGGACAGGGCGTTTGAACACTGAAGCTTTCTTT | CTSSHRGTGRLNTEAFF
- | TRBJ2-3 | TRBV3-1/TRBV3-2 | few | TGTGCCAGCAGCCAAAAAACAGACCCGGACACAGATACGCAGTATTTT | CASSQKTDPDTDTQYF
TRBD2 | TRBJ2-7 | TRBV2 | few | TGTGCCAGCAGAGGGGGGACTAGCGGTTCCTACGAGCAGTACTTC | CASRGGTSGSYEQYF
TRBD1 | TRBJ2-5 | TRBV5-4 | - | TGTGCCAGCAGCCGGGACAGGGACGGGACCCAGTACTTC | CASSRDRDGTQYF
TRBD2 | TRBJ2-1 | TRBV7-9 | - | TGTGCCAGCAGCTTCTGGACCGGGGGGGATGAGCAGTTCTTC | CASSFWTGGDEQFF
- | TRBJ1-1 | TRBV9 | - | TGTGCCAGCACCACGCTTACAGGGACTGAAGCTTTCTTT | CASTTLTGTEAFF
- | TRBJ1-5 | TRBV2 | - | TGTGCCAGCAGTGGCAGGGTAGGTCAGCCCCAGCATTTT | CASSGRVGQPQHF
TRBD1 | TRBJ1-2 | TRBV7-9 | - | TGTGCCAGCAGGGGACAGCCCAACTATGGCTACACCTTC | CASRGQPNYGYTF
- | TRBJ2-1 | TRBV6-8 | - | TGTGCCATCAAAAGGGGGAGCTCCTACAATGAGCAGTTCTTC | CAIKRGSSYNEQFF
TRBD2 | TRBJ2-1 | TRBV4-1 | - | TGCGCCAGCAGCCTGCTAATGCCGGGACTAGGGCGGCATGAGCAGTTCTTC | CASSLLMPGLGRHEQFF
TRBD1 | TRBJ1-1 | TRBV7-9 | - | TGTGCCAGCAGCTTTACAGGGGCGACGGAAGCTTTCTTT | CASSFTGATEAFF
TRBD2 | TRBJ2-7 | TRBV6-1 | - | TGTGCCAGCAGTGGCAAGAACTTAGCGGGAGGTGGGTACGAGCAGTACTTC | CASSGKNLAGGGYEQYF
TRBD1 | TRBJ1-1 | TRBV7-2 | few | TGTGCCAGCCGACAGGGGATGAACACTGAAGCTTTCTTT | CASRQGMNTEAFF
- | TRBJ2-1 | TRBV24-1 | - | TGTGCCACCAGTGACAGTAGGAGGGACAATGAGCAGTTCTTC | CATSDSRRDNEQFF
- | TRBJ2-3 | TRBV3-1/TRBV3-2 | - | TGTGCCAGCAGCCAAGTCCCAGCGGGCACAGATACGCAGTATTTT | CASSQVPAGTDTQYF
- | TRBJ1-5 | TRBV2 | - | TGTGCCAGCAGTGGGGTAGAAGGGGATTGGGGACAGCCCCAGCATTTT | CASSGVEGDWGQPQHF
- | TRBJ1-3 | TRBV15 | - | TGTGCCACCAGCCACCCAGGGGAGGGAAACACCATATATTTT | CATSHPGEGNTIYF
- | TRBJ2-7 | TRBV7-2 | - | TGTGCCAGCAGCTTTGGGGACATGTACTACGAGCAGTACTTC | CASSFGDMYYEQYF
- | TRBJ2-7 | TRBV5-1 | - | TGCGCCAGCAGCTTGCTCCAGGGGGGATACGAGCAGTACTTC | CASSLLQGGYEQYF